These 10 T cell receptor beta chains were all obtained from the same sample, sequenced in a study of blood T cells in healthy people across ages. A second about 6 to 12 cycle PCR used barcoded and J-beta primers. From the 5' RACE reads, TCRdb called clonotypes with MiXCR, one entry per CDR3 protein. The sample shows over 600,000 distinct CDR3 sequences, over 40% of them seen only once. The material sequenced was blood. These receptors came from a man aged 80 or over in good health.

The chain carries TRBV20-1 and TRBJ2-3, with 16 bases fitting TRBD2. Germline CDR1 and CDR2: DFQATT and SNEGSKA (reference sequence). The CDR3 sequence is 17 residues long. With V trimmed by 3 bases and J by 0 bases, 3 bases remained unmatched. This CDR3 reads CSARGLAGGPSTDTQYF. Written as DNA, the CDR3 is TGCAGTGCTAGGGGACTAGCGGGGGGGCCTAGCACAGATACGCAGTATTTT.

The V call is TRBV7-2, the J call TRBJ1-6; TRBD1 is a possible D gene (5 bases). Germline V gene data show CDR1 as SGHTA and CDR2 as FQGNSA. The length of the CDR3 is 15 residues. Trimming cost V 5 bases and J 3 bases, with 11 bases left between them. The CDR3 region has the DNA TGTGCCAGCAGCCCGACAGCGGACTATAATTCACCCCTCCACTTT. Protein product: CASSPTADYNSPLHF.

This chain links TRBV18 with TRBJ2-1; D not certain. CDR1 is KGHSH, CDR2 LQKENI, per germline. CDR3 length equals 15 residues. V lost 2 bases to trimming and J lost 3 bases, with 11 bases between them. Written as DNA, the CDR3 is TGTGCCAGCTCACCAAGGCAGGTTTTCTACAATGAGCAGTTCTTC. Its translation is CASSPRQVFYNEQFF. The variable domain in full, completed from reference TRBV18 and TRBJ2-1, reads NAGVMQNPRHLVRRRGQEARLRCSPMKGHSHVYWYRQLPEEGLKFMVYLQKENIIDESGMPKERFSAEFPKEGPSILRIQQVVRGDSAAYFCASSPRQVFYNEQFFGPGTRLTVL.

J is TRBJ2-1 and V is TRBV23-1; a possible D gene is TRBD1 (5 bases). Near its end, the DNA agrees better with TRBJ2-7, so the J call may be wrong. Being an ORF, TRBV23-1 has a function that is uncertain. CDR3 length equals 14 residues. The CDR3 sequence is CASSRQCSYNEQYF. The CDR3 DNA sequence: TGCGCCAGCAGTCGACAGTGCTCCTACAATGAGCAGTACTTC.

The CDR3 sequence is CASSAIQGDGEKLFF. CDR3 bases: TGCGCCAGCAGCGCAATACAGGGGGACGGTGAAAAACTGTTTTTT. The chain carries TRBV5-1 and TRBJ1-4; 8 nucleotides align to TRBD1. The germline V gene has CDR1 SGHRS and CDR2 YFSETQ. V lost 4 bases to trimming and J lost 7 bases; unmatched junction nucleotides: 9. There are 15 residues in the CDR3.

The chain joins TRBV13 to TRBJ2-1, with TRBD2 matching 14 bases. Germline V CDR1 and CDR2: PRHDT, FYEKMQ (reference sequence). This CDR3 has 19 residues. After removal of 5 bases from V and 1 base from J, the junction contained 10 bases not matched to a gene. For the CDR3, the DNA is TGTGCCAGCAGCATCCCCGGGACTAGCGGGGGAGGGTCCTACAATGAGCAGTTCTTC. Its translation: CASSIPGTSGGGSYNEQFF.

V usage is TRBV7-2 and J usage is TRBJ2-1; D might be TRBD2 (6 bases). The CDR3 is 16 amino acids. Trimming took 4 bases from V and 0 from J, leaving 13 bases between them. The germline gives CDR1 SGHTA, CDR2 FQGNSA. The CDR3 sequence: CASSSSGTGSYNEQFF. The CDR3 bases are TGTGCCAGCAGCTCCTCCGGGACTGGCTCCTACAATGAGCAGTTCTTC.

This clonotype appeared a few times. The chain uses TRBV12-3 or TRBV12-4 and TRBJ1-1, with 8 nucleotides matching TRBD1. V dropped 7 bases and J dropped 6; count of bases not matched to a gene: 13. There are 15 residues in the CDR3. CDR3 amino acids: CASIKDREGHPEAFF. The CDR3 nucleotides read TGTGCCAGCATTAAGGACAGGGAGGGCCACCCTGAAGCTTTCTTT.

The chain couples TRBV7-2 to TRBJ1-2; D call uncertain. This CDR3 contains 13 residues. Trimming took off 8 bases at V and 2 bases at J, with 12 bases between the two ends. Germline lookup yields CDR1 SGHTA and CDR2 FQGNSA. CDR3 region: CASGSAENYGYTF. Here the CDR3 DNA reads TGTGCCAGCGGCTCAGCGGAGAACTATGGCTACACCTTC.

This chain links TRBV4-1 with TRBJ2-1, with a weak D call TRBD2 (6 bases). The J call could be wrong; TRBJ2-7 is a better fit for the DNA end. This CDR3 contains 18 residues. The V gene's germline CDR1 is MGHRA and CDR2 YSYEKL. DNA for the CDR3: TGCGCCAGCAGCCAAGTAATAAGGAGCGGGTACGCCTACAATGAGCAGTACTTC. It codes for CASSQVIRSGYAYNEQYF.